A selection of T cell receptor beta chains follows, all from one sample in a study of T-cell reconstitution after alpha-beta-depleted transplantation in children. TCRdb itself ran the PCR reads through MiXCR, one entry per CDR3 protein. The sample holds about 500,000 distinct CDR3 sequences, around a third seen once. The material was PBMCs from the stem cell graft donor, obtained from the stem cell graft. The receptors derive from a human donor who donated a stem cell graft to a child with aplastic anemia. CDR3s include the opening cysteine and the closing phenylalanine or tryptophan. The order of the fields is clone size, V gene, D gene, J gene, CDR3 DNA, CDR3 protein. A D gene is named only where the DNA matches it firmly. Only part of the rows carry a size: once, few, many, or a class if the clone is expanded.

abundance: few; v_gene: TRBV12-3/TRBV12-4; d_gene: TRBD2; j_gene: TRBJ2-5; CDR3nt: TGTGCCAGCAGTGGGGGGGCTAGCGGGTACCAAGAGACCCAGTACTTC; CDR3aa: CASSGGASGYQETQYF
abundance: -; v_gene: TRBV30; d_gene: -; j_gene: TRBJ1-1; CDR3nt: TGTGCCTGGAGTTCATCAGGGTTGACTGAAGCTTTCTTT; CDR3aa: CAWSSSGLTEAFF
abundance: few; v_gene: TRBV9; d_gene: -; j_gene: TRBJ1-5; CDR3nt: TGTGCCAGCAGCGTAGGGGTTAGCAATCAGCCCCAGCATTTT; CDR3aa: CASSVGVSNQPQHF
abundance: -; v_gene: TRBV7-2; d_gene: -; j_gene: TRBJ2-3; CDR3nt: TGTGCCAGCAGCTTAGCTAGTCAGGGCGGCGGCACAGATACGCAGTATTTT; CDR3aa: CASSLASQGGGTDTQYF
abundance: -; v_gene: TRBV27; d_gene: -; j_gene: TRBJ2-3; CDR3nt: TGTGCCAGCATCGGGTCTCCCAGCCTTAGCGCAGATACGCAGTATTTT; CDR3aa: CASIGSPSLSADTQYF
abundance: few; v_gene: TRBV20-1; d_gene: TRBD1; j_gene: TRBJ2-7; CDR3nt: TGCAGTGCTAGATACCGGGACAGGGAATCGCCGACCTTATCCTACGAGCAGTACTTC; CDR3aa: CSARYRDRESPTLSYEQYF
abundance: -; v_gene: TRBV18; d_gene: TRBD1; j_gene: TRBJ1-1; CDR3nt: TGTGCCAGCTCGCCTCGGACAGGGCAGAGCACTGAAGCTTTCTTT; CDR3aa: CASSPRTGQSTEAFF
abundance: -; v_gene: TRBV7-2; d_gene: -; j_gene: TRBJ2-4; CDR3nt: TGTGCCAGCAGCTTAAGAGGGAGTGCAACCAAAAACATTCAGTACTTC; CDR3aa: CASSLRGSATKNIQYF
abundance: -; v_gene: TRBV5-5; d_gene: -; j_gene: TRBJ1-2; CDR3nt: TGTGCCAGCAGCGTCCTTTTGCCCTATGGCTACACCTTC; CDR3aa: CASSVLLPYGYTF
abundance: many; v_gene: TRBV20-1; d_gene: -; j_gene: TRBJ2-5; CDR3nt: TGCAGTGCTAGAGCGCGAGTCGTAGACATCTGGGATCCCCAGTACTTC; CDR3aa: CSARARVVDIWDPQYF
abundance: few; v_gene: TRBV20-1; d_gene: -; j_gene: TRBJ1-5; CDR3nt: TGCAGTGCTGGCGACAGTTATAGCAATCAGCCCCAGCATTTT; CDR3aa: CSAGDSYSNQPQHF
abundance: -; v_gene: TRBV12-3/TRBV12-4; d_gene: -; j_gene: TRBJ1-2; CDR3nt: TGTGCCAGCAGCACTTATGTCCTCACCCCTAACTATGGCTACACCTTC; CDR3aa: CASSTYVLTPNYGYTF
abundance: few; v_gene: TRBV5-1; d_gene: -; j_gene: TRBJ1-6; CDR3nt: TGCGCCAGCAGCCCCCAAAGTGGGGGGATTGGATCACCCCTCCACTTT; CDR3aa: CASSPQSGGIGSPLHF
abundance: -; v_gene: TRBV5-1; d_gene: TRBD1; j_gene: TRBJ2-3; CDR3nt: TGCGCCAGCAGCCGTTCAGGACAGGGCACAGATATGCAGTATTTT; CDR3aa: CASSRSGQGTDMQYF
abundance: -; v_gene: TRBV15; d_gene: -; j_gene: TRBJ2-3; CDR3nt: TGTGCCACCAGCCTCGGGCCGCGGACAGATACGCAGTATTTT; CDR3aa: CATSLGPRTDTQYF
abundance: -; v_gene: TRBV29-1; d_gene: TRBD1; j_gene: TRBJ2-7; CDR3nt: TGCAGCGTGGAACCAGGACAGGGAAGCTCCTACGAGCAGTACTTC; CDR3aa: CSVEPGQGSSYEQYF
abundance: -; v_gene: TRBV5-1; d_gene: TRBD1; j_gene: TRBJ2-7; CDR3nt: TGCGCCAGCAGCCGGGACAGCAATTCCGAGCAGTACTTC; CDR3aa: CASSRDSNSEQYF
abundance: -; v_gene: TRBV15; d_gene: TRBD1; j_gene: TRBJ1-1; CDR3nt: TGTGCCACCAGTCCAACGAGGACAGGGAACACTGAAGCTTTCTTT; CDR3aa: CATSPTRTGNTEAFF
abundance: -; v_gene: TRBV12-3/TRBV12-4; d_gene: TRBD2; j_gene: TRBJ2-3; CDR3nt: TGTGCCAGCAGACGGACTAGCGGGATTGGAGATACGCAGTATTTT; CDR3aa: CASRRTSGIGDTQYF
abundance: -; v_gene: TRBV5-1; d_gene: TRBD1; j_gene: TRBJ2-3; CDR3nt: TGCGCCAGCAGCTTGTTCCCTGGACAGGGTGGCGGAGATACGCAGTATTTT; CDR3aa: CASSLFPGQGGGDTQYF
abundance: few; v_gene: TRBV14; d_gene: -; j_gene: TRBJ1-3; CDR3nt: TGTGCCAGCAGCCCAGCGGGAAAGGTTTTTGGAAACACCATATATTTT; CDR3aa: CASSPAGKVFGNTIYF
abundance: -; v_gene: TRBV6-1; d_gene: TRBD1; j_gene: TRBJ1-6; CDR3nt: TGTGCCAGCTGGGAGAGCGGGACAGGGCTCCTCTTCGGGAATTCACCCCTCCACTTT; CDR3aa: CASWESGTGLLFGNSPLHF
abundance: -; v_gene: TRBV12-3/TRBV12-4; d_gene: TRBD1; j_gene: TRBJ1-5; CDR3nt: TGTGCCAGCAAACAGGGGTCTAGCCAGCCCCAGCATTTT; CDR3aa: CASKQGSSQPQHF
abundance: -; v_gene: TRBV11-1; d_gene: TRBD2; j_gene: TRBJ2-1; CDR3nt: TGTGCCAGCAGCTTACCGGGACAGGGACTAGCGGGAGTCCGGAATGAGCAGTTCTTC; CDR3aa: CASSLPGQGLAGVRNEQFF
abundance: -; v_gene: TRBV7-6; d_gene: -; j_gene: TRBJ1-6; CDR3nt: TGTGCCAGCAGCGCCAATAATTCACCCCTCCACTTT; CDR3aa: CASSANNSPLHF
abundance: few; v_gene: TRBV10-3; d_gene: TRBD2; j_gene: TRBJ2-3; CDR3nt: TGTGCCATCAGTACCGGGACTAGCGTCACAGATACGCAGTATTTT; CDR3aa: CAISTGTSVTDTQYF
abundance: few; v_gene: TRBV13; d_gene: TRBD2; j_gene: TRBJ2-5; CDR3nt: TGTGCCAGCAGCCAAGGACTAGCGGGAGGGCCGCAAGAGACCCAGTACTTC; CDR3aa: CASSQGLAGGPQETQYF
abundance: few; v_gene: TRBV7-8; d_gene: TRBD2; j_gene: TRBJ2-2; CDR3nt: TGTGCCAGCAGCCCTAGCGGGAATCTGAACACCGGGGAGCTGTTTTTT; CDR3aa: CASSPSGNLNTGELFF
abundance: few; v_gene: TRBV28; d_gene: -; j_gene: TRBJ2-3; CDR3nt: TGTGCCAGCCGCCTGGCGGCAGATACGCAGTATTTT; CDR3aa: CASRLAADTQYF
abundance: -; v_gene: TRBV11-2; d_gene: -; j_gene: TRBJ1-3; CDR3nt: TGTGCCAGCAGCTTAGATATTCTAAGCTCTGGAAACACCATATATTTT; CDR3aa: CASSLDILSSGNTIYF
abundance: -; v_gene: TRBV2; d_gene: TRBD1; j_gene: TRBJ1-2; CDR3nt: TGTGCCAGCAGATCGGACAGGGGGCTTTTGGATGGCTATGGCTACACCTTC; CDR3aa: CASRSDRGLLDGYGYTF
abundance: -; v_gene: TRBV10-3; d_gene: TRBD1; j_gene: TRBJ2-5; CDR3nt: TGTGCCATCAGCATGGGACAGGGACAAGAGACCCAGTACTTC; CDR3aa: CAISMGQGQETQYF
abundance: -; v_gene: TRBV7-9; d_gene: TRBD2; j_gene: TRBJ2-7; CDR3nt: TGTGCCAGCAGCTTAGAAACTAGCGGGAGCTACGAGCAGTACTTC; CDR3aa: CASSLETSGSYEQYF
abundance: few; v_gene: TRBV6-5; d_gene: -; j_gene: TRBJ1-2; CDR3nt: TGTGCCAGCAGCATGGACAGTTATGGCTACACCTTC; CDR3aa: CASSMDSYGYTF
abundance: -; v_gene: TRBV20-1; d_gene: -; j_gene: TRBJ1-5; CDR3nt: TGCAGTGCTACCGACAGTAGCAATCAGCCCCAGCATTTT; CDR3aa: CSATDSSNQPQHF
abundance: -; v_gene: TRBV11-2; d_gene: -; j_gene: TRBJ2-1; CDR3nt: TGTGCCAGCAGCCCATATACCGGGGCCTACAATGAGCAGTTCTTC; CDR3aa: CASSPYTGAYNEQFF
abundance: once; v_gene: TRBV9; d_gene: -; j_gene: TRBJ2-3; CDR3nt: TGTGCCAGCACCCAGGAGCCCACAGATACGCAGTATTTT; CDR3aa: CASTQEPTDTQYF
abundance: -; v_gene: TRBV28; d_gene: -; j_gene: TRBJ1-2; CDR3nt: TGTGCCAGCGGTCCAGTCGGGGGGAACTATGGCTACACCTTC; CDR3aa: CASGPVGGNYGYTF
abundance: -; v_gene: TRBV12-3/TRBV12-4; d_gene: -; j_gene: TRBJ2-1; CDR3nt: TGTGCCAGCAGTTTAGGGGGTAGCGGTTCTTCCTACAATGAGCAGTTCTTC; CDR3aa: CASSLGGSGSSYNEQFF
abundance: -; v_gene: TRBV6-5; d_gene: TRBD2; j_gene: TRBJ2-1; CDR3nt: TGTGCCAGCAGTTACTCTCAGCGGGACTACAATGAGCAGTTCTTC; CDR3aa: CASSYSQRDYNEQFF
abundance: many; v_gene: TRBV12-3/TRBV12-4; d_gene: TRBD2; j_gene: TRBJ2-1; CDR3nt: TGTGCCAGCAGCTTAGCGGGAGCCTACAATGAGCAGTTCTTC; CDR3aa: CASSLAGAYNEQFF
abundance: few; v_gene: TRBV29-1; d_gene: TRBD2; j_gene: TRBJ2-3; CDR3nt: TGCAGCGTTTCCGAGACTAGCGGCCGGAATACGCAGTATTTT; CDR3aa: CSVSETSGRNTQYF
abundance: few; v_gene: TRBV5-1; d_gene: -; j_gene: TRBJ2-5; CDR3nt: TGCGCCAGCAGCTTGGCCGGCGGATTTGTGGGAGAGACCCAGTACTTC; CDR3aa: CASSLAGGFVGETQYF
abundance: -; v_gene: TRBV18; d_gene: TRBD1; j_gene: TRBJ2-6; CDR3nt: TGTGCCAGCTCACCACTCGACAGGGGGCTTGGGGCCAACGTCCTGACTTTC; CDR3aa: CASSPLDRGLGANVLTF
abundance: -; v_gene: TRBV20-1; d_gene: -; j_gene: TRBJ2-1; CDR3nt: TGCAGTGCTAGCGGCGGCGGGGTTACCAATGAGCAGTTCTTC; CDR3aa: CSASGGGVTNEQFF
abundance: -; v_gene: TRBV12-3/TRBV12-4; d_gene: -; j_gene: TRBJ1-4; CDR3nt: TGTGCCAGCATGAACCCTGGAGGGGAAAAACTGTTTTTT; CDR3aa: CASMNPGGEKLFF
abundance: -; v_gene: TRBV28; d_gene: TRBD2; j_gene: TRBJ2-7; CDR3nt: TGTGCCAGCAGTCTCGGACTAGCGGGGTCTTTCTCCTACGAGCAGTACTTC; CDR3aa: CASSLGLAGSFSYEQYF
abundance: -; v_gene: TRBV7-2; d_gene: -; j_gene: TRBJ2-1; CDR3nt: TGTGCCAGCAACTCCCCAACCTACAATGAGCAGTTCTTC; CDR3aa: CASNSPTYNEQFF
abundance: once; v_gene: TRBV7-9; d_gene: -; j_gene: TRBJ2-5; CDR3nt: TGTGCCAGCAGCTTGGGGGGAAGGATGGGAGAGACCCAGTACTTC; CDR3aa: CASSLGGRMGETQYF
abundance: -; v_gene: TRBV11-3; d_gene: -; j_gene: TRBJ1-2; CDR3nt: TGTGCCAGCAGCTTAGGTACAGGGACCTATGGCTACACCTTC; CDR3aa: CASSLGTGTYGYTF